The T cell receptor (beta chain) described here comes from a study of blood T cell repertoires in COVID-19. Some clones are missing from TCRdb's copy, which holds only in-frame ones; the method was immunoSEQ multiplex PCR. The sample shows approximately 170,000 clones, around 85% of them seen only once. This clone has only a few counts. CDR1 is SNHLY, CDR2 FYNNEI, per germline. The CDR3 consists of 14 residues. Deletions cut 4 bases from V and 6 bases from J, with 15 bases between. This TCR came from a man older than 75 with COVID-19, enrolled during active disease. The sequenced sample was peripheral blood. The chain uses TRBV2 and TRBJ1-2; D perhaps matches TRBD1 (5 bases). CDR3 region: CASSGQGKENGYTF. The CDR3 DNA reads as TGTGCCAGCAGTGGGCAGGGTAAGGAAAATGGCTACACCTTC.